The 26 T cell receptor beta chains reported below all come from one sample, sequenced in a study of blood T cell repertoires in COVID-19. Profiled with immunoSEQ multiplex PCR; TCRdb holds only in-frame clones, not every one. The top ten clones hold roughly 1.1% of a sample with fewer than 500,000 clones, 80% to 90% of them seen once. Sequenced material: PBMCs or T cells enriched from blood (not recorded which). These receptors were collected from a man under 40 who had recovered from COVID-19.

Here the CDR3 reads CASSLEVRKLFF. The CDR3 coding sequence is TGTGCCAGCAGCTTAGAGGTGCGAAAACTGTTTTTT. The chain recombines TRBV11-2 with TRBJ1-4; D gene uncertain. Germline V gives CDR1 SGHAT, CDR2 FQNNGV. The CDR3 is 12 amino acids. Trimming removed 0 bases from V and 10 bases from J, with 6 bases in between. The entire variable domain, with the rest obtained from reference TRBV11-2 and TRBJ1-4, is as follows: EAGVAQSPRYKIIEKRQSVAFWCNPISGHATLYWYQQILGQGPKLLIQFQNNGVVDDSQLPKDRFSAERLKGVDSTLKIQPAKLEDSAVYLCASSLEVRKLFFGSGTQLSVL.

This clone occurred once. The gene calls are TRBV12-3 or TRBV12-4 and TRBJ1-2; D is perhaps TRBD1 (6 bases). This CDR3 contains 12 residues. V was trimmed by 8 bases and J by 2 bases, leaving 9 bases between them. CDR3 nucleotides: TGTGCCAGCGATCAGGGGAACTATGGCTACACCTTC. Protein: CASDQGNYGYTF.

This sequence joins TRBV7-9 and TRBJ1-2, with TRBD1 matching over 7 bases. The V and J ends lost 1 base and 6 bases, in that order; junction bases with no gene match: 5. Germline CDR1 reads SEHNR; CDR2 reads FQNEAQ (reference sequence). CDR3 size: 14 residues. CDR3 coding DNA: TGTGCCAGCAGCTTAGGCAGGGGGGCCGATGGCTACACCTTC. It codes for CASSLGRGADGYTF.

This clone was counted only a few times. This rearrangement joins TRBV28 to TRBJ1-4; D perhaps matches TRBD1 (6 bases). The CDR3 sequence is 15 residues long. Trimming removed 5 bases at V and 1 base at J, with 11 bases between. In germline, CDR1 is MDHEN, CDR2 SYDVKM. The CDR3 DNA reads as TGTGCCAGCAGTCCTCTGGACAGAACTAATGAAAAACTGTTTTTT. Amino acid sequence: CASSPLDRTNEKLFF. The whole variable domain, remainder taken from reference TRBV28 and TRBJ1-4, is DVKVTQSSRYLVKRTGEKVFLECVQDMDHENMFWYRQDPGLGLRLIYFSYDVKMKEKGDIPEGYSVSREKKERFSLILESASTNQTSMYLCASSPLDRTNEKLFFGSGTQLSVL.

The rearrangement links TRBV5-1 to TRBJ1-1, with TRBD1 identical over 8 bases. CDR3 size: 19 residues. V gave up 4 bases and J gave up 3 bases; unmatched junction bases: 20. Germline V lookup: CDR1 SGHRS, CDR2 YFSETQ. The CDR3 DNA reads TGCGCCAGCAGCCGCCGCCGTTGGTTGACAGGGGAAAAGGACACTGAAGCTTTCTTT. This gives the protein CASSRRRWLTGEKDTEAFF. Using reference TRBV5-1 and TRBJ1-1 for the parts outside the CDR3, the full variable domain is KAGVTQTPRYLIKTRGQQVTLSCSPISGHRSVSWYQQTPGQGLQFLFEYFSETQRNKGNFPGRFSGRQFSNSRSEMNVSTLELGDSALYLCASSRRRWLTGEKDTEAFFGQGTRLTVV.

V usage is TRBV3-1 (or the pseudogene TRBV3-2) and J usage is TRBJ1-3, with unresolved D. The germline V gene encodes CDR1 LGHDT and CDR2 YNNKEL (reference sequence). There are 16 residues in the CDR3. Between the trimmed V and J ends, which lost 0 bases and 0 bases, there was a span of 9 bases. The CDR3 sequence: CASSQDAVSSGNTIYF. The CDR3 DNA reads as TGTGCCAGCAGCCAAGATGCCGTCAGCTCTGGAAACACCATATATTTT.

This chain joins TRBV19 and TRBJ2-7; TRBD2 agrees at 10 bases. V gave up 5 bases and J gave up 4 bases; unmatched junction bases: 5. The CDR3 length is 14 residues. The germline CDR1 and CDR2 sequences are LNHDA and SQIVND (reference sequence). The DNA of the CDR3 is TGTGCCAGTAGTCGACTAGCGGGCCTATACGAGCAGTACTTC. It codes for CASSRLAGLYEQYF. Full variable domain (remainder filled in from reference TRBV19 and TRBJ2-7): DGGITQSPKYLFRKEGQNVTLSCEQNLNHDAMYWYRQDPGQGLRLIYYSQIVNDFQKGDIAEGYSVSREKKESFPLTVTSAQKNPTAFYLCASSRLAGLYEQYFGPGTRLTVT.

The chain employs TRBV10-3 and TRBJ2-2; D remains ambiguous. Germline CDR1 ENHRY, CDR2 SYGVKD. CDR3 length equals 15 residues. V shed 2 bases and J shed 6 bases, with 13 bases lying between them. The DNA of the CDR3 is TGTGCCATCAGTGAGACTTTAAGCTCTGCCGGGGAGCTGTTTTTT. Translating gives CAISETLSSAGELFF.

This chain joins TRBV4-2 and TRBJ2-1; 8 bases are a match to TRBD2. Per germline, CDR1 LGHNA and CDR2 YNFKEQ. The CDR3 sequence is 20 residues long. Germline trimming cut 0 bases from V and 0 bases from J; bases unmatched to any gene: 13. CDR3 residues: CASSQDLSGPGRASYNEQFF. Here the CDR3 DNA reads TGTGCCAGCAGCCAAGATCTTTCGGGGCCCGGGAGGGCCTCCTACAATGAGCAGTTCTTC.

V gene TRBV10-3 combines with J gene TRBJ1-2, with 7 nucleotides matching TRBD1. This CDR3 is built from 14 residues. Per the germline V gene, CDR1 is ENHRY and CDR2 is SYGVKD. V was pared by 5 bases and J by 1 base, with 4 bases of the junction left unmatched. Here the CDR3 DNA reads TGTGCCATCAGTACAGGGGTTGTTAACTATGGCTACACCTTC. Its translation is CAISTGVVNYGYTF.

This chain uses TRBV29-1 with TRBJ2-7; the match to TRBD1 covers 7 bases. Germline CDR1 SQVTM, CDR2 ANQGSEA. Trimming removed 5 bases from V and 2 bases from J; junction bases left unmatched: 6. The CDR3 totals 13 residues. The CDR3 sequence: CSVKGQATYEQYF. The CDR3 nucleotides are TGCAGCGTTAAAGGACAGGCCACCTACGAGCAGTACTTC.

The V gene is TRBV5-1, the J gene TRBJ1-5, with 7 nucleotides matching TRBD1. CDR3 length: 16 amino acids. Per the germline V gene, CDR1 is SGHRS and CDR2 is YFSETQ. The trim removed 2 bases at V and 4 bases at J, leaving 9 bases unmatched. The CDR3 bases are TGCGCCAGCAGCTTCGCCCCGGGACAGCGGAATCAGCCCCAGCATTTT. Protein sequence: CASSFAPGQRNQPQHF.

The sample holds a few counts of this clone. This chain uses TRBV5-1 with TRBJ2-7, with TRBD1 matching over 8 bases. Trimming cost V 2 bases and J 2 bases; bases outside gene matches: 12. Looked up from germline, CDR1 is SGHRS and CDR2 is YFSETQ. The length of the CDR3 is 17 residues. DNA of the CDR3: TGCGCCAGCAGCTTCGGCTGGGGACAGGCCATAACCTACGAGCAGTACTTC. Its translation is CASSFGWGQAITYEQYF.

The V and J genes are TRBV4-1 and TRBJ1-4, with unresolved D. The CDR3 sequence is 14 residues long. The V gene lost 6 bases and the J gene lost 8 bases, with 16 bases spanning the gap. In germline, CDR1 is MGHRA, CDR2 YSYEKL. In DNA form, the CDR3 reads TGCGCCAGCAGTACGGCGGCAGGAGGGGAAAAACTGTTTTTT. This gives the protein CASSTAAGGEKLFF.

This clone has a single count. The CDR3 protein is CASGLQGPGFKNIQYF. The DNA of the CDR3 is TGTGCTAGTGGTTTACAGGGGCCGGGGTTCAAAAACATTCAGTACTTC. V is TRBV12-5 and J is TRBJ2-4; 7 bases match TRBD1. V lost 3 bases, J lost 3 bases, and 8 bases stayed unmatched. CDR1 is LGHNT and CDR2 is FRNRAP in the germline V gene. The CDR3 consists of 16 residues.

The genes are TRBV7-8 and TRBJ2-1; 10 bases match TRBD1. Trimming cost V 6 bases and J 4 bases; bases outside gene matches: 6. CDR1 is SGHVS, CDR2 FQNEAQ, per germline. This CDR3 region has 15 residues. The CDR3 here is CASRIGQGVYNEQFF. The CDR3 bases are TGTGCCAGCAGGATCGGACAGGGGGTATACAATGAGCAGTTCTTC.

V is TRBV7-9 and J is TRBJ2-1, with 9 bases fitting TRBD1. Germline V lookup: CDR1 SEHNR, CDR2 FQNEAQ (reference sequence). The length of the CDR3 is 15 residues. J was trimmed by 5 bases and V by 2 bases; bases with no gene match: 4. CDR3: CASSLNRGRDNEQFF. DNA of the CDR3: TGTGCCAGCAGCTTAAACAGGGGGCGCGACAATGAGCAGTTCTTC.

A few counts support this clone. The chain uses TRBV7-2 and TRBJ2-5, with D possibly matching TRBD2 (5 bases). Trimming took off 3 bases at V and 5 bases at J, with 16 bases between the two ends. From germline, CDR1 is SGHTA and CDR2 FQGNSA. This CDR3 has 15 amino acids. CDR3 nucleotides: TGTGCCAGCAGCTTGACCCTCACGGGGTACGAGACCCAGTACTTC. It yields the protein CASSLTLTGYETQYF.

The V gene is TRBV5-1, the J gene TRBJ2-2, with TRBD2 identical over 14 bases. There are 17 residues in the CDR3. Germline CDR1 reads SGHRS; CDR2 reads YFSETQ. Germline trimming cut 0 bases from V and 6 bases from J; bases unmatched to any gene: 4. CDR3 sequence (DNA): TGCGCCAGCAGCTTGGATATGGGACTAGCGGGAGCCGGGGAGCTGTTTTTT. Its translation: CASSLDMGLAGAGELFF.

The chain has TRBV30 and TRBJ1-2; D unclear. Germline CDR1 reads GTSNPN; CDR2 reads SVGIG (reference sequence). The CDR3 is 12 residues long. Between the trimmed V and J ends, which lost 2 bases and 8 bases, there was a span of 12 bases. The CDR3, as DNA: TGTGCCTGGAGTCCCCTGGCGGAAGGCTACACCTTC. It is translated as CAWSPLAEGYTF.

The CDR3 spells CASSLAPSGYTF. CDR3 nucleotide sequence: TGTGCCAGCAGCTTAGCCCCGAGTGGCTACACCTTC. The chain couples TRBV7-9 to TRBJ1-2; D is unclear. Germline loops: CDR1 SEHNR, CDR2 FQNEAQ (reference sequence). The CDR3 length is 12 residues. V dropped 0 bases and J dropped 7 bases, with 6 bases sitting between them.

The genes are TRBV18 and TRBJ2-5; D call uncertain. Per the germline V gene, CDR1 is KGHSH and CDR2 is LQKENI. The CDR3 consists of 15 residues. V was trimmed by 3 bases and J by 0 bases, leaving 11 bases between them. The CDR3 region is CASSPSLGYQETQYF. The DNA for the CDR3 is TGTGCCAGCTCACCCTCGTTGGGCTACCAAGAGACCCAGTACTTC.

The genes are TRBV19 and TRBJ1-5; no definite D call. Trimming left V 5 bases short and J 1 base short, with 15 bases between. The CDR3 length is 16 residues. Per germline, CDR1 LNHDA and CDR2 SQIVND (reference sequence). The CDR3 spells CASSSLQIPSNQPQHF. CDR3 in DNA: TGTGCCAGTAGTTCCCTACAGATACCAAGCAATCAGCCCCAGCATTTT.

The chain is built from TRBV9 and TRBJ2-1, with TRBD1 matching over 7 bases. Germline values: CDR1 SGDLS, CDR2 YYNGEE. The V and J ends lost 3 bases and 1 base, in that order; junction bases with no gene match: 10. The CDR3 is 17 amino acids. CDR3 nucleotide sequence: TGTGCCAGCAGCGACCACGGGACAGAGGGGTCCTACAATGAGCAGTTCTTC. As protein: CASSDHGTEGSYNEQFF.

The chain combines TRBV9 with TRBJ1-1; TRBD1 might be the D (6 bases). The ends were cut back, 1 base at V and 0 bases at J, with 10 bases in the middle. The length of the CDR3 is 15 residues. Germline V gene sequence: CDR1 SGDLS, CDR2 YYNGEE. The CDR3 spells CASSVMGQMNTEAFF. The DNA for the CDR3 is TGTGCCAGCAGCGTAATGGGACAAATGAACACTGAAGCTTTCTTT.

The V call is TRBV23-1, the J call TRBJ2-7, with TRBD1 matching over 8 bases. TRBV23-1 is labeled an ORF, and its function is uncertain. This CDR3 has 19 residues. V shed 8 bases and J 6 bases; nucleotides not matched to a gene: 27. In DNA form, the CDR3 reads TGCGCCAGCGGCTACGGCGGACAGGGAATCCCCCCCTGTTGTTGCGAGCAGTACTTC. Translated, it gives CASGYGGQGIPPCCCEQYF.